This TCR beta chain emerged from a study of PD-1 blockade in classical Hodgkin lymphoma. Study-level findings and limits: For complete responders, baseline diversity was comparable to that of newly diagnosed patients. Significantly greater TCR diversity emerged by C4D1 in CD4+ cells but not CD8+ cells.

Each patient relapsed following autologous stem cell transplantation, and prior brentuximab vedotin exposure differed. The table came from immunoSEQ multiplex PCR; TCRdb's copy has only in-frame clones and leaves some out. The sample has about 40,000 clones; approximately 80% are singletons. Points on this clone: Its antigen is not known.

CDR1 SGHNT and CDR2 YYREEE come from the germline V gene (reference sequence). The CDR3 is 14 amino acids. J was trimmed by 5 bases and V by 5 bases; bases with no gene match: 6. The clonotype was recovered from a human donor with classical Hodgkin lymphoma. The sequences come from peripheral blood mononuclear cells (PBMCs), collected at baseline. The chain couples TRBV5-4 to TRBJ2-1, with 8 nucleotides matching TRBD2. In nucleotides, the CDR3 is TGTGCCAGCAGGCTAGCGGGCCTAAACAATGAGCAGTTCTTC. Translation gives CASRLAGLNNEQFF.